The 20 T cell receptor beta chains reported below all come from one sample, sequenced in a study of shared clonotypes between healthy human individuals. Clones were sequenced by immunoSEQ multiplex PCR, and TCRdb holds only the in-frame ones, with some missing. The sample holds a few million clones; about 92% are singletons and the top ten take 0.11% to 0.15%. Material for sequencing was naive CD4+ T cells sorted from blood. Specified subset: CD45RA+ positively selected. These receptors came from a man aged 18 to 29 in good health.

Remarks on this clone: In the same sample, other DNA sequences code for this CDR3. The chain combines TRBV18 with TRBJ2-5; the D is unclear. Germline V gene data show CDR1 as KGHSH and CDR2 as LQKENI. CDR3 size: 13 residues. Trimming stripped 6 bases from V and 1 base from J, with 9 bases between. CDR3 in amino acids: CASSPRSQETQYF. The CDR3 DNA follows: TGTGCCAGCTCCCCGAGGTCCCAAGAGACCCAGTACTTC.

The rearrangement links TRBV7-2 to TRBJ1-1, with TRBD1 identical over 11 bases. The ends lost 5 bases at V and 4 bases at J; junction bases unmatched: 18. Germline assignment: CDR1 SGHTA and CDR2 FQGNSA. CDR3 size: 19 residues. CDR3 sequence reads: CASSLTWGQGVYSSTEAFF. In DNA, the CDR3 is TGTGCCAGCAGCCTAACTTGGGGACAGGGGGTTTATAGTAGCACTGAAGCTTTCTTT.

V and J are TRBV5-1 and TRBJ2-5; D is perhaps TRBD1 (6 bases). Looked up from germline, CDR1 is SGHRS and CDR2 is YFSETQ. The V end lost 2 bases, the J end lost 0 bases, and 14 bases lay between the germline ends. This CDR3 comprises 16 residues. The CDR3 here is CASSFNGQGHQETQYF. The CDR3 coding sequence is TGCGCCAGCAGCTTTAACGGGCAGGGGCACCAAGAGACCCAGTACTTC.

The DNA of the CDR3 is TGTGCCAGCAGCTCCAATACAGGGCGAAGGGCTTATAGCAATCAGCCCCAGCATTTT. Protein: CASSSNTGRRAYSNQPQHF. This chain joins TRBV2 and TRBJ1-5; D may be TRBD1 (6 bases). The V gene lost 6 bases and the J gene lost 0 bases, with 24 bases spanning the gap. Germline CDR1 and CDR2: SNHLY and FYNNEI. The CDR3 has 19 residues.

The rearrangement uses TRBV5-4 and TRBJ1-2; 7 nucleotides match TRBD1. The CDR3 has 15 amino acids. The V gene's germline CDR1 is SGHNT and CDR2 YYREEE (reference sequence). V shed 0 bases, J shed 3 bases, and the junction held 5 bases outside the gene matches. This CDR3 is CASSLDQGVDYGYTF. The CDR3 DNA follows: TGTGCCAGCAGCTTGGATCAGGGGGTCGACTATGGCTACACCTTC.

The V gene is TRBV25-1, the J gene TRBJ2-1, with 9 bases matching TRBD1. This CDR3 is built from 15 residues. Per germline, CDR1 MGHDK and CDR2 SYGVNS. The V and J ends lost 7 bases and 3 bases, in that order; junction bases with no gene match: 7. The CDR3 DNA reads TGTGCCAGCACAAGCGGGACAGGGTACTACAATGAGCAGTTCTTC. Its translation: CASTSGTGYYNEQFF.

The V and J genes are TRBV11-2 and TRBJ2-7; TRBD1 is a possible D gene (5 bases). Germline CDR1 reads SGHAT; CDR2 reads FQNNGV. Trimming stripped 6 bases from V and 2 bases from J, with 26 bases between. The CDR3 covers 18 residues. The CDR3 protein is CASRPIRQGKLPPYEQYF. In DNA, the CDR3 is TGTGCCAGCAGACCTATCCGTCAGGGAAAGCTACCACCCTACGAGCAGTACTTC.

This clone was recorded once. The chain employs TRBV6-1 and TRBJ2-2, with TRBD1 matching 8 bases. The germline V gene has CDR1 MNHNS and CDR2 SASEGT. The V and J ends lost 4 bases and 6 bases, in that order; junction bases with no gene match: 7. CDR3 length equals 15 residues. The DNA for the CDR3 is TGTGCCAGCAGTGTCTCAGGGGGCGCTCCCGGGGAGCTGTTTTTT. Protein: CASSVSGGAPGELFF.

The V call is TRBV6-6, the J call TRBJ1-5; D is perhaps TRBD1 (6 bases). Between the trimmed V and J ends, which lost 6 bases and 0 bases, there was a span of 12 bases. The CDR3 totals 15 residues. Looked up from germline, CDR1 is MNHNY and CDR2 is SVGAGI (reference sequence). CDR3 sequence (DNA): TGTGCCAGCAGCAAGGACAGATATAGCAATCAGCCCCAGCATTTT. Protein sequence: CASSKDRYSNQPQHF.

The chain combines TRBV19 with TRBJ2-2, with TRBD1 matching 8 bases. Unmatched junction bases numbered 9, after V lost 3 bases and J lost 3 bases. The CDR3 runs 17 residues. CDR1 is LNHDA, CDR2 SQIVND, per germline (reference sequence). CDR3 in amino acids: CASSIPGQDFYTGELFF. The CDR3 DNA is TGTGCCAGTAGTATTCCGGGACAGGACTTTTACACCGGGGAGCTGTTTTTT. Drawing the rest from reference TRBV19 and TRBJ2-2, the complete variable domain is DGGITQSPKYLFRKEGQNVTLSCEQNLNHDAMYWYRQDPGQGLRLIYYSQIVNDFQKGDIAEGYSVSREKKESFPLTVTSAQKNPTAFYLCASSIPGQDFYTGELFFGEGSRLTVL.

The chain recombines TRBV4-3 with TRBJ2-1; D remains ambiguous. This CDR3 has 16 amino acids. The germline gives CDR1 LGHNA, CDR2 YSLEER. V was cut by 0 bases and J by 1 base, with 10 bases left in between. CDR3 amino acids: CASSQDRAASYNEQFF. Written as DNA, the CDR3 is TGCGCCAGCAGCCAAGATAGGGCAGCATCCTACAATGAGCAGTTCTTC.

The DNA of the CDR3 is TGCGCCAGCAGCCCGAAGCAGGGACTAGCGGGAGGTTTTAGCACAGATACGCAGTATTTT. This codes for CASSPKQGLAGGFSTDTQYF. The V gene is TRBV5-1, the J gene TRBJ2-3; 15 bases map to TRBD2. Looked up from germline, CDR1 is SGHRS and CDR2 is YFSETQ. The CDR3 runs to 20 residues. Germline trimming cut 4 bases from V and 0 bases from J; bases unmatched to any gene: 12.

The chain uses TRBV7-8 and TRBJ2-7, with 8 bases aligning to TRBD1. J gave up 0 bases and V 5 bases, and 3 bases lay outside the gene matches. The germline gives CDR1 SGHVS, CDR2 FQNEAQ. This CDR3 is built from 14 residues. The chain's CDR3 is CASSQGQASYEQYF. The CDR3 DNA reads TGTGCCAGCAGCCAGGGACAGGCCTCCTACGAGCAGTACTTC.

Note on this clone: This same CDR3 is encoded by further DNA sequences in the sample. CDR3 amino acids: CASSQTSGAYEQYF. CDR3 sequence (DNA): TGCGCCAGCAGCCAGACTAGCGGGGCCTACGAGCAGTACTTC. The V call is TRBV5-1, the J call TRBJ2-7, with 11 bases fitting TRBD2. Germline-derived CDR1 and CDR2 are SGHRS and YFSETQ. The CDR3 contains 14 residues. V trimming: 4 bases; J trimming: 2 bases; junction bases outside the gene matches: 2.

Of note for this clone: Other DNA sequences in the sample encode the same CDR3. The chain employs TRBV5-1 and TRBJ2-3, with TRBD1 matching 8 bases. Unmatched junction bases numbered 2, after V lost 0 bases and J lost 5 bases. Germline V gene lookup returns CDR1 SGHRS and CDR2 YFSETQ. The CDR3 extends over 14 amino acids. In DNA, the CDR3 is TGCGCCAGCAGCTTGGGACAGGGGAAAGATACGCAGTATTTT. Its translation is CASSLGQGKDTQYF. Together with reference TRBV5-1 and TRBJ2-3, the CDR3 gives the full variable domain: KAGVTQTPRYLIKTRGQQVTLSCSPISGHRSVSWYQQTPGQGLQFLFEYFSETQRNKGNFPGRFSGRQFSNSRSEMNVSTLELGDSALYLCASSLGQGKDTQYFGPGTRLTVL.

The gene calls are TRBV18 and TRBJ2-7; D is unresolved. Germline lookup yields CDR1 KGHSH and CDR2 LQKENI. The CDR3 contains 15 residues. V dropped 4 bases and J dropped 2 bases, with 15 bases sitting between them. The CDR3 spells CASSLGSTETYEQYF. Written as DNA, the CDR3 is TGTGCCAGCTCACTTGGTTCAACAGAAACCTACGAGCAGTACTTC. The full variable domain, with the rest looked up from reference TRBV18 and TRBJ2-7, is NAGVMQNPRHLVRRRGQEARLRCSPMKGHSHVYWYRQLPEEGLKFMVYLQKENIIDESGMPKERFSAEFPKEGPSILRIQQVVRGDSAAYFCASSLGSTETYEQYFGPGTRLTVT.

V is TRBV7-2 and J is TRBJ2-6, with no clear D. Germline V gene lookup returns CDR1 SGHTA and CDR2 FQGNSA. This CDR3 is built from 15 residues. The V end lost 5 bases, the J end lost 3 bases, and 11 bases lay between the germline ends. The DNA of the CDR3 is TGTGCCAGCAGCAACAGCTTTCTTGGGGCCAACGTCCTGACTTTC. This sequence encodes CASSNSFLGANVLTF.

The chain links TRBV6-5 to TRBJ2-7, with a tentative D call TRBD2 (6 bases). Germline V gene lookup returns CDR1 MNHEY and CDR2 SVGAGI. The CDR3 is 14 residues long. V was pared by 2 bases and J by 1 base, with 9 bases between. CDR3 DNA sequence: TGTGCCAGCAGTTACCAGGGAGGATCCTACGAGCAGTACTTC. Translating gives CASSYQGGSYEQYF.

The chain employs TRBV18 and TRBJ2-2; 8 positions match TRBD1. The V gene end was trimmed by 1 base and the J gene end by 8 bases; junction bases not matched to a gene: 6. Germline CDR1 and CDR2: KGHSH and LQKENI. The CDR3 is 15 residues long. The CDR3 nucleotides read TGTGCCAGCTCACCACGACAGGGGCTTCAAGGGGAGCTGTTTTTT. Translated, it gives CASSPRQGLQGELFF.

CDR3 region: CASSALAGGLHNEQFF. The CDR3 DNA reads TGTGCCAGCAGCGCGTTAGCGGGAGGGCTTCACAATGAGCAGTTCTTC. This chain uses TRBV11-2 with TRBJ2-1; 11 positions agree with TRBD2. Germline V gene lookup returns CDR1 SGHAT and CDR2 FQNNGV. V lost 5 bases to trimming and J lost 5 bases; unmatched junction nucleotides: 8. CDR3 length equals 16 residues. The whole variable domain, filled in from reference TRBV11-2 and TRBJ2-1, reads EAGVAQSPRYKIIEKRQSVAFWCNPISGHATLYWYQQILGQGPKLLIQFQNNGVVDDSQLPKDRFSAERLKGVDSTLKIQPAKLEDSAVYLCASSALAGGLHNEQFFGPGTRLTVL.